This record covers a single T cell receptor (beta chain). Antigen specificity is unknown. The data were taken from a study of graft-versus-host responses after intestinal transplantation. Whole-study context: Transplant types were multivisceral, liver-intestinal, or isolated intestinal.

The length of the CDR3 is 14 residues. V gave up 0 bases and J gave up 5 bases, with 10 bases separating them. The germline V gene encodes CDR1 MGHRA and CDR2 YSYEKL. Using immunoSEQ multiplex PCR, the repertoire was profiled, and TCRdb retains in-frame clones only, with some absent. The table lists roughly 93,000 clones, about 93% of them singletons. Here the sequenced sample was unstimulated CD8+ T cells sorted from spleen or lymph node cells, taken before intestinal transplant. The clonotype comes from a human donor who received an intestinal transplant. This rearrangement joins TRBV4-1 to TRBJ1-2; D may be TRBD1 (5 bases). CDR3 protein: CASSQDLAGYGYTF. The CDR3 DNA reads as TGCGCCAGCAGCCAAGATCTGGCAGGGTATGGCTACACCTTC.